The rows below give T cell receptor beta chains drawn from one sample of a study of blood T cell repertoires in COVID-19. TCRdb's table, derived via immunoSEQ multiplex PCR, lists solely in-frame clones and lacks some. Altogether a few hundred thousand clones are present, around 90% being singletons, with the ten largest covering around 4.4%. Material: PBMCs or T cells enriched from blood (not recorded which). These receptors all stem from a woman aged 18-35 years with acute COVID-19. Both conserved end residues are part of each CDR3. Each record gives: V gene, D gene, J gene, clone size, CDR3 DNA, CDR3 protein. The D gene is left open where the match is weak. Clone sizes are given selectively: once, few, many, or a class where the clone is expanded.

TRBV18	-	TRBJ1-5	-	TGTGCCAGCTCACAAACAGCCCTAAGCAATCAGCCCCAGCATTTT	CASSQTALSNQPQHF
TRBV28	-	TRBJ1-1	-	TGTGCCAGCACGGGGAGAGGCACTGAAGCTTTCTTT	CASTGRGTEAFF
TRBV19	TRBD2	TRBJ2-1	-	TGTGCCAGTAGCGGGGGGATGCCCCCAAATGAGCAGTTCTTC	CASSGGMPPNEQFF
TRBV4-1	TRBD2	TRBJ2-5	-	TGCGCCAGCAGCCAAGCTAGCGGACAAGCCCAAGAGACCCAGTACTTC	CASSQASGQAQETQYF
TRBV28	TRBD1	TRBJ2-3	-	TGTGCCAGCAGTTTAGCTAGACAGGGTATCCAGCCAGATACGCAGTATTTT	CASSLARQGIQPDTQYF
TRBV19	-	TRBJ1-2	-	TGTGCCAGTAGTATTTTATCAGGGGCCCTCTATGGCTACACCTTC	CASSILSGALYGYTF
TRBV11-2	TRBD1	TRBJ1-1	-	TGTGCCAGCAGCTTAGTTCAGGACAGGGTAAAGATTCGGAAGGGTGAAGCTTTCTTT	CASSLVQDRVKIRKGEAFF
TRBV6-5	-	TRBJ1-5	-	TGTGCCAGCGGGGAGAATCAGCCCCAGCATTTT	CASGENQPQHF
TRBV2	-	TRBJ1-6	-	TGTGCCAGCAGGCTGGGAGCGGATTCACCCCTCCACTTT	CASRLGADSPLHF
TRBV10-3	-	TRBJ1-1	-	TGTGCCATCAGTGACAAGGGGGAAGCTTTCTTT	CAISDKGEAFF
TRBV11-2	-	TRBJ2-1	-	TGTGCCAGCAGCTTAGATAGGGGGACCCTCGCTTACAATGAGCAGTTCTTC	CASSLDRGTLAYNEQFF
TRBV5-1	TRBD1	TRBJ1-3	-	TGCGCCAGCAGCACTAGGACAGGCTCTGGAAACACCATATATTTT	CASSTRTGSGNTIYF
TRBV24-1	-	TRBJ1-2	-	TGTGCCACCAGTGATCCCGGGTTCTATGGCTACACCTTC	CATSDPGFYGYTF
TRBV7-3	TRBD1	TRBJ1-2	-	TGTGCCAGCAGCCCGGGGACAGGGGGGTTCTATGGCTACACCTTC	CASSPGTGGFYGYTF
TRBV11-2	TRBD2	TRBJ2-2	-	TGTGCCAGCAGCCTCCGGACTAGCGCGGCCGGGGAGCTGTTTTTT	CASSLRTSAAGELFF
TRBV18	-	TRBJ1-5	-	TGTGCCAGCTCACCCTACAGGGAGCAGCCCCAGCATTTT	CASSPYREQPQHF
TRBV28	TRBD2	TRBJ2-3	-	TGTGCCACAAACCGGGACTACACAGATACGCAGTATTTT	CATNRDYTDTQYF
TRBV18	-	TRBJ1-4	-	TGTGCCAGCTCACCTCTCGACAGTCACAATGAAAAACTGTTTTTT	CASSPLDSHNEKLFF
TRBV28	-	TRBJ2-7	-	TGTGCCAGCAGTTTAGACGCGGCGCGTCGGGAGCAGTACTTC	CASSLDAARREQYF
TRBV7-9	TRBD1	TRBJ1-6	-	TGTGCCAGCAGCTACTCTGGGACAGGGGAATCACCCCTCCACTTT	CASSYSGTGESPLHF
TRBV7-6	-	TRBJ2-5	-	TGTGCCAGCAGCTTAGTTTTTGGGGGCGGGCAAGAGACCCAGTACTTC	CASSLVFGGGQETQYF
TRBV29-1	TRBD1	TRBJ1-2	-	TGCAGCGTTGCGAACAGGGGGCTGCGGGGCTACACCTTC	CSVANRGLRGYTF
TRBV3-1/TRBV3-2	-	TRBJ2-1	-	TGTGCCAGCAGCCAAGATCCAGGTAGCTACAATGAGCAGTTCTTC	CASSQDPGSYNEQFF
TRBV9	TRBD1	TRBJ1-2	-	TGTGCCAGCAGCGCGGGACAGGGGTCCTATGGCTACACCTTC	CASSAGQGSYGYTF
TRBV6-5	-	TRBJ1-5	once	TGTGCCAGCAGTTACTCGAGCGTTAATCAGCCCCAGCATTTT	CASSYSSVNQPQHF
TRBV5-1	-	TRBJ1-1	-	TGCGCCAGCACCATGACGGGCACTGAAGCTTTCTTT	CASTMTGTEAFF
TRBV6-5	TRBD1	TRBJ1-4	-	TGTGCCAGCAGTTACCGGGACAGGGAAAAACTGTTTTTT	CASSYRDREKLFF
TRBV12-3/TRBV12-4	-	TRBJ1-2	-	TGTGCCAGCAGTGAGGTTATGGGCTATGGCTACACCTTC	CASSEVMGYGYTF
TRBV10-1	-	TRBJ2-5	-	TGCGCCAGCAGTGGAGGACATGGGACCCAGTACTTC	CASSGGHGTQYF
TRBV11-2	TRBD2	TRBJ2-1	-	TGTGCCAGCAGCTCTCTAGCGGGAGCTTACAATGAGCAGTTCTTC	CASSSLAGAYNEQFF
TRBV28	TRBD1	TRBJ1-2	-	TGTGCCAGCAGTTTACTACAGGGGACGAACTATGGCTACACCTTC	CASSLLQGTNYGYTF
TRBV6-5	TRBD1	TRBJ2-3	-	TGTGCCAGTGGGACAGGCCGTCTTGATACGCAGTATTTT	CASGTGRLDTQYF
TRBV2	-	TRBJ1-1	-	TGTGCCAGCCCGCCAGCGATGAACACTGAAGCTTTCTTT	CASPPAMNTEAFF
TRBV27	-	TRBJ1-2	-	TGTGCCAGCAGTTCTCTTAGGGGCACCCTTATTAACTATGGCTACACCTTC	CASSSLRGTLINYGYTF
TRBV10-2	-	TRBJ2-2	-	TGCGCCAGCAGGTTCAGCGGGCCGAACACCGGGGAGCTGTTTTTT	CASRFSGPNTGELFF
TRBV6-5	TRBD1	TRBJ2-1	-	TGTGCCAGCGGGGACAGGGAAATCTACAATGAGCAGTTCTTC	CASGDREIYNEQFF
TRBV18	-	TRBJ1-4	-	TGTGCCAGCTCACCACCCTCAGGGAAGGAAGAAAAACTGTTTTTT	CASSPPSGKEEKLFF
TRBV28	-	TRBJ1-1	-	TGTGCCAGCAGTCCCCAGGGGGAAGCTTTCTTT	CASSPQGEAFF
TRBV18	TRBD1	TRBJ1-6	-	TGTGCCAGCTCACGAGGGACAGTAAGCTCCTATAATTCACCCCTCCACTTT	CASSRGTVSSYNSPLHF
TRBV5-5	-	TRBJ1-1	-	TGTGCCAGCAGCTTGACAGGCATACCCATGAACACTGAAGCTTTCTTT	CASSLTGIPMNTEAFF
TRBV9	-	TRBJ2-2	-	TGTGCCAGCAGCGTAGATGTATACACCGGGGAGCTGTTTTTT	CASSVDVYTGELFF
TRBV10-2	TRBD1	TRBJ1-2	-	TGCGCCAGCAGCTTAAATGGACAGGGCGTCTATGGCTACACCTTC	CASSLNGQGVYGYTF
TRBV7-3	TRBD2	TRBJ2-3	-	TGTGCCAGCAGCTTGGCGGGAGGGGCAGATACGCAGTATTTT	CASSLAGGADTQYF
TRBV28	TRBD1	TRBJ1-5	-	TGTGCCAGCAGTTCCAGGGGGCCGGTCCCCAATCAGCCCCAGCATTTT	CASSSRGPVPNQPQHF
TRBV30	TRBD2	TRBJ2-3	-	TGTGCCTGGAGTCGGGAGGAAGATACGCAGTATTTT	CAWSREEDTQYF
TRBV28	TRBD1	TRBJ1-3	-	TGTGCCAGCAGCACGGACAGGGGTCTGAGCTCTGGAAACACCATATATTTT	CASSTDRGLSSGNTIYF
TRBV5-1	-	TRBJ1-4	-	TGCGCCAGCAGCTTCCGGGACATAGGTGGAAAACTGTTTTTT	CASSFRDIGGKLFF
TRBV19	-	TRBJ1-1	few	TGTGCCAGTAGTATGGACTACACTGAAGCTTTCTTT	CASSMDYTEAFF
TRBV2	TRBD2	TRBJ2-5	-	TGTGCCAGCAGTATCCTAGCGGCTCAAGAGACCCAGTACTTC	CASSILAAQETQYF
TRBV19	TRBD1	TRBJ1-2	once	TGTGCCAGTAGTGACCAGGGGGCAAAGGGCTACACCTTC	CASSDQGAKGYTF
TRBV18	-	TRBJ2-4	-	TGTGCCAGCTCACCAAGGCAGGGTCGGAGAGTGGACATTCAGTACTTC	CASSPRQGRRVDIQYF
TRBV3-1/TRBV3-2	-	TRBJ1-1	-	TGTGCCAGCAGCCCCTTCGCAGGGTTGAACACTGAAGCTTTCTTT	CASSPFAGLNTEAFF
TRBV23-1	-	TRBJ2-4	-	TGCGCCAGCAGCGCTAAGGGGGCCAAAAACATTCAGTACTTC	CASSAKGAKNIQYF
TRBV5-6	TRBD2	TRBJ2-1	-	TGTGCCAGCAGCTTGGCCGTTGGAAGCGGGAGGGCCGGTGAGCAGTTCTTC	CASSLAVGSGRAGEQFF
TRBV19	-	TRBJ1-5	-	TGTGCCAGTAGTAAAGGGGTGAGACAGCCCCAGCATTTT	CASSKGVRQPQHF
TRBV15	-	TRBJ1-5	-	TGTGCCACCGGAGACAGACCTTATAGCAATCAGCCCCAGCATTTT	CATGDRPYSNQPQHF
TRBV14	-	TRBJ2-5	-	TGTGCCAGCAGCCCGCGCCAGGCGGGGGAGACCCAGTACTTC	CASSPRQAGETQYF
TRBV19	-	TRBJ2-7	-	TGTGCCAGTAGTGTAAACAGGTACGAGCAGTACTTC	CASSVNRYEQYF
TRBV30	-	TRBJ2-1	-	TGTGCCTGGAGTGGAGGGAGTAACAATGAGCAGTTCTTC	CAWSGGSNNEQFF
TRBV7-9	TRBD1	TRBJ2-1	-	TGTGCCAGCAGCTCAAGACCGGGACAGGGGGCAAGTAATGAGCAGTTCTTC	CASSSRPGQGASNEQFF